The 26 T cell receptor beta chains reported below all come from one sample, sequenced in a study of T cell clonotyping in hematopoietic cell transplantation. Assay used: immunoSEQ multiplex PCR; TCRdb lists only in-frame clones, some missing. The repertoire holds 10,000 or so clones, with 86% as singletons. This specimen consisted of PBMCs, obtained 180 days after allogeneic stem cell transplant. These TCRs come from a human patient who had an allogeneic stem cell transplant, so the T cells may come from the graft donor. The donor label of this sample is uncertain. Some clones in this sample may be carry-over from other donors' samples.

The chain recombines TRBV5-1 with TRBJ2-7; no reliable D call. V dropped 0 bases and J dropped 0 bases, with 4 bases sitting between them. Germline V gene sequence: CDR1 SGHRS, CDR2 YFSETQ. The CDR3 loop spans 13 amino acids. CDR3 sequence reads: CASSLDTSYEQYF. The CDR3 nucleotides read TGCGCCAGCAGCTTGGACACCTCCTACGAGCAGTACTTC.

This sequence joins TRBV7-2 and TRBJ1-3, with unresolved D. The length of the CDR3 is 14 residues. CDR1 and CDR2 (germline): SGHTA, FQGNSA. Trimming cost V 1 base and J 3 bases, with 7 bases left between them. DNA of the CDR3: TGTGCCAGCAGCTTAGGACTCCATGGAAACACCATATATTTT. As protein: CASSLGLHGNTIYF. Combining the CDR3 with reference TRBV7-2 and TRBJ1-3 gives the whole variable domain GAGVSQSPSNKVTEKGKDVELRCDPISGHTALYWYRQSLGQGLEFLIYFQGNSAPDKSGLPSDRFSAERTGGSVSTLTIQRTQQEDSAVYLCASSLGLHGNTIYFGEGSWLTVV.

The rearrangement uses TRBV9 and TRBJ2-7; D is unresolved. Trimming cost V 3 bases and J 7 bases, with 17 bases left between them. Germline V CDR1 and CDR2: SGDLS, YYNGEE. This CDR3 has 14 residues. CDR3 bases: TGTGCCAGCAGCGCTGTAGGGCGCTCTAATGAGCAGTACTTC. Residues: CASSAVGRSNEQYF.

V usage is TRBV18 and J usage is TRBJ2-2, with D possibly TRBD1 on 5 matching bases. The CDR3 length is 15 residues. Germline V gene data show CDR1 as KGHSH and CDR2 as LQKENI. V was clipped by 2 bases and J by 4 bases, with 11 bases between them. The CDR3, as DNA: TGTGCCAGCTCACCAACGCAAGACAGCACCGGGGAGCTGTTTTTT. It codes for CASSPTQDSTGELFF. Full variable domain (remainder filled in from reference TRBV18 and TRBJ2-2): NAGVMQNPRHLVRRRGQEARLRCSPMKGHSHVYWYRQLPEEGLKFMVYLQKENIIDESGMPKERFSAEFPKEGPSILRIQQVVRGDSAAYFCASSPTQDSTGELFFGEGSRLTVL.

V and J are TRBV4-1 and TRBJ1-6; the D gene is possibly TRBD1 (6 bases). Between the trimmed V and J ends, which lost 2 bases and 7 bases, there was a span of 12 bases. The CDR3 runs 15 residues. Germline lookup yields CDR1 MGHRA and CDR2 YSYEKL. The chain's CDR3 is CASSQIQGGNSPLHF. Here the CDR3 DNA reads TGCGCCAGCAGCCAAATACAGGGAGGCAATTCACCCCTCCACTTT.

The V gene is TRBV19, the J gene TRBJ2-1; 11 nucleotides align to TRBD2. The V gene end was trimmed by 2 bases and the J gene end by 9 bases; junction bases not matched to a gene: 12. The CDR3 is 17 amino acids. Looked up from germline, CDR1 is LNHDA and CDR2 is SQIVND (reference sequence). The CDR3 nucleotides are TGTGCCAGTAGTATAACTACTAGCGGGGGACTCCAGGGTGAGCAGTTCTTC. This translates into CASSITTSGGLQGEQFF.

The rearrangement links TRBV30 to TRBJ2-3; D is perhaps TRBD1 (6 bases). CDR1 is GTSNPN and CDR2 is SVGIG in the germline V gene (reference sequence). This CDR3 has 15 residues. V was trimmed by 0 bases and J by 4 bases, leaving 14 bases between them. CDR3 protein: CAWSVQPQGPDTQYF. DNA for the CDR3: TGTGCCTGGAGTGTACAACCCCAGGGGCCAGATACGCAGTATTTT.

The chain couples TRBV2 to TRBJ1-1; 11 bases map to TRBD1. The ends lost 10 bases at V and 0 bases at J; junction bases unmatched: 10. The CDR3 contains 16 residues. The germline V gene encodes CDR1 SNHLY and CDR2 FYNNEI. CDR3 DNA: TGTGCCACCGACTGGGACAGGGGGTTTGTGAACACTGAAGCTTTCTTT. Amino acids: CATDWDRGFVNTEAFF.

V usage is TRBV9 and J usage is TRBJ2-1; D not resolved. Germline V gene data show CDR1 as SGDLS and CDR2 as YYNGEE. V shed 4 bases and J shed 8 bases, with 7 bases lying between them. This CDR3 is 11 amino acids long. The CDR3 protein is CASSSWDEQFF. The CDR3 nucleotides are TGTGCCAGCAGCAGCTGGGATGAGCAGTTCTTC.

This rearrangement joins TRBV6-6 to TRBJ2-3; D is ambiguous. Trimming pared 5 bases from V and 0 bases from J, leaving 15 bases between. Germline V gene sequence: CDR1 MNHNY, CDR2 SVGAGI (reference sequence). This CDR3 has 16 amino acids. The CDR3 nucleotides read TGTGCCAGCAGTGGGCCGCGTCCGGATAGCACAGATACGCAGTATTTT. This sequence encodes CASSGPRPDSTDTQYF.

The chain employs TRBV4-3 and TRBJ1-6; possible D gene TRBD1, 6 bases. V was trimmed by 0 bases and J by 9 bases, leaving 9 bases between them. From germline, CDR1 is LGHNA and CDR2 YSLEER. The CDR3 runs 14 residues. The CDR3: CASSQDTGLSPLHF. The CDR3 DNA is TGCGCCAGCAGCCAAGACACAGGGCTTTCACCCCTCCACTTT.

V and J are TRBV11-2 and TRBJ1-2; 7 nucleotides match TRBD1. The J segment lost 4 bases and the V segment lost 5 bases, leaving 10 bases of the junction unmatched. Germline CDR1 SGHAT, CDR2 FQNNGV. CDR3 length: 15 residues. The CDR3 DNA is TGTGCCAGCAGCCCGCGGGGACAGATCCCCTATGGCTACACCTTC. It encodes CASSPRGQIPYGYTF. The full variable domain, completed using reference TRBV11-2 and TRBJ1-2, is EAGVAQSPRYKIIEKRQSVAFWCNPISGHATLYWYQQILGQGPKLLIQFQNNGVVDDSQLPKDRFSAERLKGVDSTLKIQPAKLEDSAVYLCASSPRGQIPYGYTFGSGTRLTVV.

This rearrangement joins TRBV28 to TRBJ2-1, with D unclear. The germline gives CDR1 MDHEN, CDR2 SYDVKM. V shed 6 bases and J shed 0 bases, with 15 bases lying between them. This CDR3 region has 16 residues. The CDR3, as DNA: TGTGCCAGCAGAACCGAAGGGTCCCTCTCCTACAATGAGCAGTTCTTC. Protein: CASRTEGSLSYNEQFF.

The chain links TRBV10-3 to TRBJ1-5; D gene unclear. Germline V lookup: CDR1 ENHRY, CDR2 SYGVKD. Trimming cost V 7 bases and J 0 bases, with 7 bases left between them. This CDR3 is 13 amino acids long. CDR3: CAINPDSNQPQHF. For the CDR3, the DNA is TGTGCCATCAACCCAGATAGCAATCAGCCCCAGCATTTT.

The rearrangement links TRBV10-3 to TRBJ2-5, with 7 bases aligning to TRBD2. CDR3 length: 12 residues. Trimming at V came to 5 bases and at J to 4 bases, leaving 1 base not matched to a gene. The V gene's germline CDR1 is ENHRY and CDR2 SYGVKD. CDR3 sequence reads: CAISPGGETQYF. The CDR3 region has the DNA TGTGCCATCAGTCCGGGGGGAGAGACCCAGTACTTC.

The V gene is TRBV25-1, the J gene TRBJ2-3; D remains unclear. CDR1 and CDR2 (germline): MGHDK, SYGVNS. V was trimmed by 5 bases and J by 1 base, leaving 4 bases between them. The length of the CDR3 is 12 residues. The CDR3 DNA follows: TGTGCCAGCAGTAGGGGCACAGATACGCAGTATTTT. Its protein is CASSRGTDTQYF.

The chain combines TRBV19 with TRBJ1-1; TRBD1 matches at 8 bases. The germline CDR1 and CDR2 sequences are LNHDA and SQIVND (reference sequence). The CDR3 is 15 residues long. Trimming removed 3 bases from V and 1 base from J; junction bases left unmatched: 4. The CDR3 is CASSIPGGPNTEAFF. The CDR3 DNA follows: TGTGCCAGTAGTATTCCAGGGGGCCCGAACACTGAAGCTTTCTTT.

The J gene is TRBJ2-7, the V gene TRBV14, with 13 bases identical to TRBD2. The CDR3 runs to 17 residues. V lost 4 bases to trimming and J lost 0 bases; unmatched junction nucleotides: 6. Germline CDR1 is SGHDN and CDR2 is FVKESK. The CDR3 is CASSRRTSGGISYEQYF. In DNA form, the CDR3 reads TGTGCCAGCAGCCGACGGACTAGCGGGGGTATCTCCTACGAGCAGTACTTC.

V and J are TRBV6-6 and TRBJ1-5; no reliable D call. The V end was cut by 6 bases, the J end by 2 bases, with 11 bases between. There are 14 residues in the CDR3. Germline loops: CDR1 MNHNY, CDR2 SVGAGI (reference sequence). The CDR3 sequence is CASRDRVGNQPQHF. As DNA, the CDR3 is TGTGCCAGCAGGGATAGGGTAGGCAATCAGCCCCAGCATTTT.

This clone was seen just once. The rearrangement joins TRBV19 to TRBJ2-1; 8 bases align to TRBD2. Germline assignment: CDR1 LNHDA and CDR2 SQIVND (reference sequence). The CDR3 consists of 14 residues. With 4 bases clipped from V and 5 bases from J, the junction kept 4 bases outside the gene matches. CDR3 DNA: TGTGCCAGTAGTACGACTAGCGCGCACAATGAGCAGTTCTTC. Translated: CASSTTSAHNEQFF.

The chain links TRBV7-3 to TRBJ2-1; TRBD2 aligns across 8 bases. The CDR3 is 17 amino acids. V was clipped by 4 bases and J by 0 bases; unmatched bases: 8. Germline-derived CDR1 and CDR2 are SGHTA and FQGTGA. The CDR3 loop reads CASSSSLAGPSYNEQFF. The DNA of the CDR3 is TGTGCCAGCAGCTCCTCCTTAGCGGGGCCCTCCTACAATGAGCAGTTCTTC.

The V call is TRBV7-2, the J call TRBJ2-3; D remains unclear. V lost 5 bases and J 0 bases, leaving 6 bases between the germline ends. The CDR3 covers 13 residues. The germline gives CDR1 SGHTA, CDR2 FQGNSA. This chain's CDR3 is CASSPASTDTQYF. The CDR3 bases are TGTGCCAGCAGCCCCGCTAGCACAGATACGCAGTATTTT.

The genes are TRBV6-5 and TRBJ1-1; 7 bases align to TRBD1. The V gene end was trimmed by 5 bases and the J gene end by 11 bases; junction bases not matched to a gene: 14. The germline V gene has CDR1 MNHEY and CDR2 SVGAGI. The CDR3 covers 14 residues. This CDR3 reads CASSLLGTAAAAFF. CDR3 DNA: TGTGCCAGCAGTCTTTTAGGGACAGCGGCGGCGGCTTTCTTT.

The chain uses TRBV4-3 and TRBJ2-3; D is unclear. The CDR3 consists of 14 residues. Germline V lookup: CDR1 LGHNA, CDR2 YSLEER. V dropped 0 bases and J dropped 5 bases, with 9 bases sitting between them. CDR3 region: CASSQDKWIDTQYF. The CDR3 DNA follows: TGCGCCAGCAGCCAAGATAAGTGGATAGATACGCAGTATTTT.

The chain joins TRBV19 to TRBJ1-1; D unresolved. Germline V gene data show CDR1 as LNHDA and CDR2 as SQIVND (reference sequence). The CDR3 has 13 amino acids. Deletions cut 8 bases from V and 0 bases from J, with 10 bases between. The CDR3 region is CASQQPLNTEAFF. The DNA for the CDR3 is TGTGCCAGTCAACAGCCACTGAACACTGAAGCTTTCTTT.

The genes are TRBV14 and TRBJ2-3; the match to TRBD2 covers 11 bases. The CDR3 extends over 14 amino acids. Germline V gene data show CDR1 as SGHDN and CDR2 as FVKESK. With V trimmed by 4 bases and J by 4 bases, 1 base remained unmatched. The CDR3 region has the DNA TGTGCCAGCAGCCTTAGCGGGGGGGCAGATACGCAGTATTTT. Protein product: CASSLSGGADTQYF.